These 23 T cell receptor beta chains originate from one sample sequenced in a study of identical twins. TCRdb itself ran the 5' RACE reads through MiXCR, one entry per CDR3 protein. The table has 550,000 to 700,000 distinct CDR3 sequences, 21% seen once; the top ten hold 4% to 5.5%. The sample was also linked to a second study, of T cells expressing NK-cell markers.

The sequenced sample was PBMCs. The source is a woman between 18 and 30 years old in good health.

This clonotype was observed once. Its ends do not fully match the called genes, so a read error is possible. This sequence joins TRBV20-1 and TRBJ2-7; 10 nucleotides line up with TRBD2. Germline V gene lookup returns CDR1 DFQATT and CDR2 SNEGSKA (reference sequence). This CDR3 spans 15 amino acids. Here the CDR3 DNA reads TGCATTGCTAGTCCCCTAGCGGGAGCCACCTACGAGCAGTACTTC. Amino acid sequence: CIASPLAGATYEQYF.

V is TRBV12-3 or TRBV12-4 and J is TRBJ2-6; D unclear. The length of the CDR3 is 15 residues. The V end lost 8 bases, the J end lost 0 bases, and 11 bases lay between the germline ends. CDR3 sequence reads: CASRAALSGANVLTF. The CDR3 DNA follows: TGTGCCAGCCGGGCCGCCCTCTCTGGGGCCAACGTCCTGACTTTC.

The chain couples TRBV6-1 to TRBJ1-4; 8 bases line up with TRBD1. This CDR3 is built from 14 residues. Per germline, CDR1 MNHNS and CDR2 SASEGT. The trim removed 8 bases at V and 8 bases at J, leaving 10 bases unmatched. CDR3 residues: CASRGQGLEEKLFF. DNA of the CDR3: TGTGCCAGCCGAGGACAGGGTCTGGAGGAAAAACTGTTTTTT.

This clonotype was seen a handful of times. This chain joins TRBV29-1 and TRBJ2-3; D may be TRBD1 (5 bases). The CDR3 spans 14 residues. V was shortened by 7 bases and J by 2 bases, with 16 bases between the two germline ends. Germline V lookup: CDR1 SQVTM, CDR2 ANQGSEA. Written as DNA, the CDR3 is TGCAGCGCCTATGACAGCGTAAACACAGATACGCAGTATTTT. Translation gives CSAYDSVNTDTQYF.

This clonotype was seen more than once but under ten times. The chain uses TRBV5-1 and TRBJ2-3, with D perhaps matching TRBD2 (5 bases). V lost 3 bases to trimming and J lost 4 bases, with 12 bases between them. The CDR3 loop spans 14 amino acids. Looked up from germline, CDR1 is SGHRS and CDR2 is YFSETQ. The CDR3 sequence is CASSYPDSADTQYF. The CDR3 coding sequence is TGCGCCAGCAGCTACCCGGACTCTGCAGATACGCAGTATTTT.

The chain employs TRBV12-3 or TRBV12-4 and TRBJ2-7; D not resolved. This CDR3 region has 14 residues. V dropped 2 bases and J dropped 5 bases, with 13 bases sitting between them. For the CDR3, the DNA is TGTGCCAGCAGTTTATCCCTATTCGGCAACGAGCAGTACTTC. It specifies CASSLSLFGNEQYF.

The sample holds a few counts of this clonotype. J is TRBJ2-1 and V is TRBV20-1, with D hard to call. The germline V gene has CDR1 DFQATT and CDR2 SNEGSKA (reference sequence). This CDR3 has 12 residues. V was clipped by 1 base and J by 15 bases, with 16 bases between them. For the CDR3, the DNA is TGCAGTGCTAGAGGAGTTGGAAGCCTGGGGTTCTTC. Translated: CSARGVGSLGFF.

This clonotype was observed a few times. V is TRBV7-8 and J is TRBJ2-1; 12 bases are shared with TRBD2. With 3 bases clipped from V and 8 bases from J, the junction kept 5 bases outside the gene matches. Looked up from germline, CDR1 is SGHVS and CDR2 is FQNEAQ. The CDR3 is 15 amino acids. CDR3 loop: CASSFGLAGGHEQFF. CDR3 DNA sequence: TGTGCCAGCAGCTTTGGGCTAGCGGGGGGGCATGAGCAGTTCTTC.

The sample holds a few counts of this clonotype. The chain combines TRBV12-3 or TRBV12-4 with TRBJ2-1; 13 bases match TRBD2. This CDR3 is 17 amino acids long. Trimming removed 10 bases from V and 2 bases from J; junction bases left unmatched: 11. The CDR3 coding sequence is TGTGCCACCGCTGGACTAGCGGGAGCAACGACCTACAATGAGCAGTTCTTC. Translated: CATAGLAGATTYNEQFF.

This clonotype has only a few counts. The rearrangement joins TRBV12-3 or TRBV12-4 to TRBJ1-2, with D maybe TRBD1 (5 bases). With 5 bases removed from V and 4 bases from J, the gap between germline ends came to 14 bases. This CDR3 region has 14 residues. The CDR3 bases are TGTGCCAGCAGTCGAGGGACGGAAAGCTATGGCTACACCTTC. It yields the protein CASSRGTESYGYTF.

In its sample, this clonotype was seen a few times. This chain connects TRBV6-6 to TRBJ1-3, with D unresolved. From germline, CDR1 is MNHNY and CDR2 SVGAGI (reference sequence). The CDR3 sequence is 11 residues long. Trimming removed 9 bases at V and 4 bases at J, with 7 bases between. As DNA, the CDR3 is TGTGCCAGTGTCTTCGGAAACACCATATATTTT. Its protein product is CASVFGNTIYF.

This clonotype turned up a few times. The rearrangement links TRBV5-1 to TRBJ2-2; D unclear. The germline V and J ends were trimmed by 0 bases and 6 bases, with 9 bases remaining between them. Germline CDR1 reads SGHRS; CDR2 reads YFSETQ. The CDR3 contains 14 residues. Here the CDR3 DNA reads TGCGCCAGCAGCTTGGTTCCGGACGCCGGGGAGCTGTTTTTT. As protein: CASSLVPDAGELFF.

This clonotype has a handful of counts. The chain uses TRBV3-1 and TRBJ1-1; tentatively, D is TRBD1 (5 bases). CDR3 length equals 15 residues. In germline, CDR1 is LGHDT, CDR2 YNNKEL (reference sequence). V shed 2 bases and J shed 5 bases, with 15 bases lying between them. CDR3 DNA: TGTGCCAGCAGCCAAAACGCAAGGGAGGGGACTGAAGCTTTCTTT. Translating gives CASSQNAREGTEAFF.

The chain has TRBV7-2 and TRBJ2-7, with D perhaps being TRBD1 or TRBD2 (5 bases each). This CDR3 is 16 amino acids long. The V gene's germline CDR1 is SGHTA and CDR2 FQGNSA. V was trimmed by 5 bases and J by 4 bases, leaving 21 bases between them. The CDR3 DNA reads as TGTGCCAGCAGCCGAAGGCCCAGGCGAGAGGGGTACGAGCAGTACTTC. Amino acids: CASSRRPRREGYEQYF.

The J gene is TRBJ2-7, the V gene TRBV4-2; TRBD2 matches at 7 bases. This CDR3 spans 15 amino acids. In germline, CDR1 is LGHNA, CDR2 YNFKEQ. The V and J ends lost 1 base and 4 bases, in that order; junction bases with no gene match: 7. As DNA, the CDR3 is TGTGCCAGCAGCCAAGGCATTAGCGGGCTATACGAGCAGTACTTC. Its translation: CASSQGISGLYEQYF.

V and J are TRBV6-2 or TRBV6-3 and TRBJ2-7; D is possibly TRBD2 (5 bases). The CDR3 sequence is 13 residues long. V shed 5 bases and J shed 1 base, with 9 bases lying between them. Looked up from germline, CDR1 is MNHEY and CDR2 is SVGEGT. The CDR3 bases are TGTGCCAGCAGTGGGAGAGCATCCTACGAGCAGTACTTC. This sequence encodes CASSGRASYEQYF.

This clonotype was counted a few times. This rearrangement joins TRBV20-1 to TRBJ1-2; 9 bases are a match to TRBD1. V gave up 6 bases and J gave up 7 bases; unmatched junction bases: 12. The CDR3 consists of 14 residues. Germline lookup yields CDR1 DFQATT and CDR2 SNEGSKA (reference sequence). The CDR3, as DNA: TGCAGTGCAGTCTCTCAACAGGGGGCATCTGGCTACACCTTC. Protein sequence: CSAVSQQGASGYTF.

This clonotype was seen ten or more times. V usage is TRBV20-1 and J usage is TRBJ1-1, with TRBD1 as a possible D gene (6 bases). Trimming stripped 2 bases from V and 7 bases from J, with 14 bases between. This CDR3 spans 13 amino acids. Germline CDR1 reads DFQATT; CDR2 reads SNEGSKA (reference sequence). The CDR3 loop is CSARPQGFGEAFF. The CDR3 DNA reads TGCAGTGCTAGACCCCAGGGGTTTGGTGAAGCTTTCTTT.

Notes on this clonotype: Sequence at one end of the junction differs from germline and may be a read error. The chain is built from TRBV10-3 and TRBJ2-6; 9 bases are a match to TRBD1. CDR1 is ENHRY, CDR2 SYGVKD, per germline. The CDR3 spans 17 residues. The CDR3: CASSGRQGVTGANVLTF. Written as DNA, the CDR3 is TGTGCCAGCAGTGGTCGACAGGGGGTAACTGGGGCCAACGTCCTGACTTTC.

This chain links TRBV20-1 with TRBJ2-3; D is perhaps TRBD1 or TRBD2 (6 bases each). CDR3 length: 15 amino acids. The V gene's germline CDR1 is DFQATT and CDR2 SNEGSKA (reference sequence). The germline V and J ends were trimmed by 6 bases and 1 base, with 17 bases remaining between them. As DNA, the CDR3 is TGCAGTGCCCTAGAGGGGGGCCTGGGCACAGATACGCAGTATTTT. Translation: CSALEGGLGTDTQYF.

At least ten counts were recorded for this clonotype. CDR3 residues: CASCKGSLSSYEQYF. CDR3 coding DNA: TGTGCCAGCTGCAAGGGCTCCCTAAGCTCCTACGAGCAGTACTTC. The rearrangement links TRBV7-2 to TRBJ2-7; D is ambiguous. The germline gives CDR1 SGHTA, CDR2 FQGNSA. The CDR3 loop spans 15 amino acids. Trimming removed 8 bases from V and 0 bases from J, with 17 bases in between.

The CDR3 DNA follows: TGTGCCAGCAGTCCACGGGACGGGAACACTGAAGCTTTCTTT. Encoded protein: CASSPRDGNTEAFF. The V gene is TRBV6-1, the J gene TRBJ1-1, with D tentatively TRBD1 (5 bases). The V gene's germline CDR1 is MNHNS and CDR2 SASEGT. The germline V and J ends were trimmed by 5 bases and 1 base, with 11 bases remaining between them. CDR3 length equals 14 residues.

The rearrangement uses TRBV7-2 and TRBJ2-7; no definite D call. The ends were cut back, 2 bases at V and 3 bases at J, with 11 bases in the middle. From germline, CDR1 is SGHTA and CDR2 FQGNSA. This CDR3 comprises 14 residues. CDR3 amino acids: CASSLYRAGYEQYF. The DNA for the CDR3 is TGTGCCAGCAGCTTATATAGGGCTGGCTACGAGCAGTACTTC.